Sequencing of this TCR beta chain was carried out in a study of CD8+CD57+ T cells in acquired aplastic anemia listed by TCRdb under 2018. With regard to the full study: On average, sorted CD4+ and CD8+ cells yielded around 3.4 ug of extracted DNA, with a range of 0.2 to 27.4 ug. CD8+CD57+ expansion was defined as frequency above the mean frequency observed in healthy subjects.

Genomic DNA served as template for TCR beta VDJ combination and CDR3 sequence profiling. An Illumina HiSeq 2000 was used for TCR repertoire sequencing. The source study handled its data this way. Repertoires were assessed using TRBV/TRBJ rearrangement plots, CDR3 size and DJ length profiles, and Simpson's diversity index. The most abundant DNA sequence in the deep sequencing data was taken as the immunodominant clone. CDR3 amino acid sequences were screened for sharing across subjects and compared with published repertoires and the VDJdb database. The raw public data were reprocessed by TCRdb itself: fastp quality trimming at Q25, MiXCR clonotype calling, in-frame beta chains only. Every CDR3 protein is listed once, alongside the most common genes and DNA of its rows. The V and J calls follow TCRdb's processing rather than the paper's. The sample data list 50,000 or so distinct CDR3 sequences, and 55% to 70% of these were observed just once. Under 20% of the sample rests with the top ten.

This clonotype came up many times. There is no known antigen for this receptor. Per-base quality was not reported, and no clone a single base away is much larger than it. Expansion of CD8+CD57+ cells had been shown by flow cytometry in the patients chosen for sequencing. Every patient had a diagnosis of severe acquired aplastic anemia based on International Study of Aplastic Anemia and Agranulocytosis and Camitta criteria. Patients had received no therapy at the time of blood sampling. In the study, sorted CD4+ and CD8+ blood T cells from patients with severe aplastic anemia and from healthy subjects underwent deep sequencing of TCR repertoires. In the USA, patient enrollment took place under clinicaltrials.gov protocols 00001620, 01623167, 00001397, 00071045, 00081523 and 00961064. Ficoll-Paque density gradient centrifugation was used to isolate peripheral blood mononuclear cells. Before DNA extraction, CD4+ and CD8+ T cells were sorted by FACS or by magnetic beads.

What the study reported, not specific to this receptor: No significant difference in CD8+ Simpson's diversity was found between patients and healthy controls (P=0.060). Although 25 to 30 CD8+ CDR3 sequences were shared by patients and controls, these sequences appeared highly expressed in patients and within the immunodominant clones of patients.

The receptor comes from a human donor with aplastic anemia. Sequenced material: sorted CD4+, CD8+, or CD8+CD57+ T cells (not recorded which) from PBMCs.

The base sequence is TGTGCCAGCAGCTTGGACGGGAGCTCCTATAATTCACCCCTCCACTTT. This gives the protein CASSLDGSSYNSPLHF. The chain is encoded by TRBV5-5 joined to TRBJ1-6; the D gene identity is not certain. Measured from the cysteine to the phenylalanine, the CDR3 is 16 residues long. Only CDR3 DNA remains: 48 bases, in frame from the first base. Cut back by 0 bases and 0 bases, the V and J ends lie 7 bases apart. From a lookup of the germline V gene (reference sequence), CDR1 and CDR2 are SGHKS and YYEKEE.